These 8 T cell receptor beta chains originate from one sample sequenced in a study of metastatic and nonmetastatic thyroid tumors. TCRdb redid the clone calls on the PCR reads using MiXCR. The sample holds about 19,000 clones, around 16% seen once. The entire patient cohort was treatment-naive prior to thyroid surgery. Sequences were obtained from blood. The receptors stem from a male donor with papillary thyroid cancer or a benign thyroid nodule (not recorded which). Some clones in this sample may be carry-over from other donors' samples.

This clone was detected ten times or more. This rearrangement joins TRBV7-2 to TRBJ1-6; 10 bases match TRBD1. Germline V CDR1 and CDR2: SGHTA, FQGNSA. This CDR3 comprises 15 residues. Trimming took 5 bases from V and 8 from J; bases not matched to a gene: 6. In nucleotides, the CDR3 is TGTGCCAGCAGCGACCGACAGGGGGCTTATTCACCCCTCCACTTT. Protein: CASSDRQGAYSPLHF.

At least ten counts were recorded for this clone. The gene calls are TRBV7-6 and TRBJ2-5; the match to TRBD1 covers 7 bases. This CDR3 is 14 amino acids long. Germline CDR1 is SGHVS and CDR2 is FNYEAQ. J was trimmed by 3 bases and V by 1 base; bases with no gene match: 2. The CDR3 DNA is TGTGCCAGCAGCTTAGGGGGACAGAAAGAGACCCAGTACTTC. This encodes CASSLGGQKETQYF.

This clone occurred many times. The genes are TRBV29-1 and TRBJ1-2, with D hard to call. Germline V lookup: CDR1 SQVTM, CDR2 ANQGSEA. The CDR3 extends over 12 amino acids. Trimming left V 6 bases short and J 6 bases short, with 14 bases between. CDR3 coding DNA: TGCAGCGTCTTAATGGGAGGACATGGCTACACCTTC. Amino acids: CSVLMGGHGYTF.

This clone was seen many times. The rearrangement uses TRBV27 and TRBJ2-7; D perhaps matches TRBD2 (5 bases). V lost 5 bases, J lost 3 bases, and 17 bases lay in between. The CDR3 is 15 amino acids. The germline CDR1 and CDR2 sequences are MNHEY and SMNVEV (reference sequence). Here the CDR3 DNA reads TGTGCCAGCAGTCACGGATCCGGGATCTACTACGAGCAGTACTTC. The encoded protein is CASSHGSGIYYEQYF.

The chain joins TRBV28 to TRBJ1-1; D is unclear. CDR1 MDHEN and CDR2 SYDVKM come from the germline V gene. The CDR3 loop spans 13 amino acids. The V end was cut by 5 bases, the J end by 1 base, with 8 bases between. In DNA, the CDR3 is TGTGCCAGCAGTCCTACAGAGAACACTGAAGCTTTCTTT. Residues: CASSPTENTEAFF.

Comments on this clone: Germline and junction disagree at one end, which may indicate a read error. The chain joins TRBV24-1 to TRBJ2-1, with TRBD2 matching 7 bases. The CDR3 consists of 17 residues. Germline values: CDR1 KGHDR, CDR2 SFDVKD. The CDR3 sequence is CASSVRTRGRINNEQFF. DNA of the CDR3: TGTGCCAGCAGTGTACGGACTCGCGGGAGAATTAACAATGAGCAGTTCTTC.

This clone was found many times. The CDR3: CSVHANLKAEAFF. The CDR3 DNA sequence: TGCAGCGTTCATGCCAACTTAAAGGCTGAAGCTTTCTTT. The chain carries TRBV29-1 and TRBJ1-1, with D hard to call. There are 13 residues in the CDR3. V lost 5 bases and J lost 6, with 16 bases in between. The germline V gene encodes CDR1 SQVTM and CDR2 ANQGSEA.

This clone has just a few counts. The rearrangement joins TRBV19 to TRBJ1-1; D not resolved. V lost 3 bases and J 6 bases, leaving 14 bases between the germline ends. Germline V gives CDR1 LNHDA, CDR2 SQIVND (reference sequence). CDR3 length: 14 residues. The CDR3 bases are TGTGCCAGTAGTATTAAGGAACAGTACCCTGAAGCTTTCTTT. Translating it yields CASSIKEQYPEAFF.